This TCR beta chain comes out of a study of long-term antiretroviral therapy in people with HIV. The study's findings and limits: Clones that expanded before ART (that is, prior to treatment) dominated the repertoire at all time points. In the period from the mid-2000s to the late 2010s, blood was collected, possibly under older ART regimens.

Investigators performed immunoSEQ version v3.0 at survey level. Libraries were prepared by immunoSEQ multiplex PCR; TCRdb keeps only in-frame clonotypes and omits some of them. The sample records about 24,000 clones, less than 90% being singletons. Two or more post-ART PBMC samples, plus at least one pre-ART sample, were available for each donor. This clone was counted a few times. The antigen remains undetermined. The CDR3 runs 14 residues. Germline-derived CDR1 and CDR2 are MDHEN and SYDVKM. V lost 2 bases and J lost 0, with 7 bases in between. The gene calls are TRBV28 and TRBJ1-2; D gene unclear. The clonotype comes from a man over 45 with HIV. Sequencing was performed on unsorted PBMCs, taken 0.4 years after starting antiretroviral therapy. This chain's CDR3 is CASSLIGSNYGYTF. The CDR3 coding sequence is TGTGCCAGCAGTTTAATTGGTTCTAACTATGGCTACACCTTC.